These T cell receptor beta chains were read from a single sample in a study of cytomegalovirus exposure and HLA in healthy donors. The table came from immunoSEQ multiplex PCR; TCRdb's copy has only in-frame clones and leaves some out. The table records 150,000 to 200,000 clones, around 79% of them present only once. Sequencing was performed on PBMCs. Receptors were obtained from a woman in her 50s in good health and CMV-seronegative. Each CDR3 is given with its conserved first and last residue. The order of the fields is V gene, J gene, clone size, CDR3 protein. Size values are once, few and many counts, or a class for expanded clones, and some rows have none.

>TRBV7-2|TRBJ2-7|once
CASSLAGTESYEQYF
>TRBV2|TRBJ2-3|NA
CASTQRGRGRTDTQYF
>TRBV7-9|TRBJ1-5|NA
CASSSRSGTNSNQPQHF
>TRBV6-5|TRBJ2-3|NA
CASRSGGTDTQYF
>TRBV4-3|TRBJ1-3|once
CASSHGPGGSGNTIYF
>TRBV9|TRBJ2-5|NA
CASSVDPGTSETQYF
>TRBV4-3|TRBJ2-1|NA
CASSPGRGSSYNEQFF
>TRBV4-1|TRBJ2-7|NA
CASSQGTSGRAYEQYF
>TRBV11-2|TRBJ2-2|NA
CASSQTRGAGELFF
>TRBV2|TRBJ2-1|NA
CASSDYGQGYNEQFF
>TRBV9|TRBJ1-3|NA
CASSTVDTYSGNTIYF
>TRBV28|TRBJ1-5|NA
CASRRGTGTGRQPQHF
>TRBV19|TRBJ1-1|NA
CASILSAAGWNTEAFF
>TRBV7-3|TRBJ1-2|few
CASSPQGGQGYGYTF
>TRBV14|TRBJ1-2|NA
CASSPGSYGYTF
>TRBV6-1|TRBJ1-5|NA
CASSDTYQPQHF
>TRBV4-3|TRBJ1-6|NA
CASSQDTSSYNSPLHF
>TRBV7-6|TRBJ2-3|NA
CASSARLPPADTQYF
>TRBV2|TRBJ2-3|once
CASSGDYKTDTQYF
>TRBV9|TRBJ1-1|NA
CASKQQAGSTEAFF
>TRBV7-2|TRBJ1-1|NA
CASSLEGAGRTEAFF
>TRBV5-4|TRBJ1-2|NA
CASSTGQGRLAYTF
>TRBV18|TRBJ1-1|NA
CASSSAQGGRTEAFF
>TRBV5-1|TRBJ2-7|NA
CASSLNNEQYF
>TRBV5-1|TRBJ2-5|NA
CASSLEIGTGGRETQYF
>TRBV6-5|TRBJ2-7|NA
CASSPPGTGGHEQYF
>TRBV4-3|TRBJ2-2|NA
CASSQPLGLPRAGELFF
>TRBV18|TRBJ1-1|NA
CASSPGQGMNTEAFF
>TRBV7-2|TRBJ1-1|NA
CASSPQRGNMNTEAFF
>TRBV29-1|TRBJ2-4|NA
CSVKTGSDIQYF
>TRBV7-9|TRBJ1-1|NA
CASSRYLGQGTFF
>TRBV5-4|TRBJ2-1|NA
CASSEKRNYNEQFF
>TRBV4-1|TRBJ2-2|NA
CASSRSFPAGYTGELFF
>TRBV2|TRBJ1-2|NA
CASSGTALYGYTF
>TRBV7-9|TRBJ1-2|few
CSSSLDEGGSGYTF
>TRBV28|TRBJ2-3|NA
CASNVTPGAFTDTQYF
>TRBV13|TRBJ1-2|NA
CASSPGGGYGYTF
>TRBV5-1|TRBJ1-1|NA
CASSLVQGGTEAFF
>TRBV25-1|TRBJ2-7|NA
CASSERDRGRYEQYF
>TRBV19|TRBJ2-7|once
CASSIKGAEVEQYF
>TRBV5-6|TRBJ2-7|NA
CASSPGQDPSYEQYF
>TRBV27|TRBJ1-2|NA
CASSPGTGYGYTF
>TRBV7-2|TRBJ2-3|NA
CASSLGQGLAGDTQYF
>TRBV27|TRBJ2-2|NA
CASSLQGANTGELFF
>TRBV10-3|TRBJ2-5|NA
CAISESGQGQETQYF
>TRBV18|TRBJ2-2|NA
CASSPRQGDHGELFF
>TRBV7-9|TRBJ2-7|NA
CASSILRDGGSYEQYF
>TRBV9|TRBJ2-7|NA
CASSPRPGQVNEQYF
>TRBV4-3|TRBJ2-7|NA
CASSQEPGLAGSAYEQYF
>TRBV7-8|TRBJ1-5|NA
CASSLALAGRNQPQHF
>TRBV10-3|TRBJ1-2|NA
CASGQGNYGYTF
>TRBV28|TRBJ2-1|NA
CATLLAGHPNEQFF
>TRBV6-1|TRBJ1-5|NA
CASRTGKSNQPQHF
>TRBV6-5|TRBJ2-5|NA
CASSYPAALGGTQYF
>TRBV5-6|TRBJ2-7|NA
CASSSLGQGKYEQYF